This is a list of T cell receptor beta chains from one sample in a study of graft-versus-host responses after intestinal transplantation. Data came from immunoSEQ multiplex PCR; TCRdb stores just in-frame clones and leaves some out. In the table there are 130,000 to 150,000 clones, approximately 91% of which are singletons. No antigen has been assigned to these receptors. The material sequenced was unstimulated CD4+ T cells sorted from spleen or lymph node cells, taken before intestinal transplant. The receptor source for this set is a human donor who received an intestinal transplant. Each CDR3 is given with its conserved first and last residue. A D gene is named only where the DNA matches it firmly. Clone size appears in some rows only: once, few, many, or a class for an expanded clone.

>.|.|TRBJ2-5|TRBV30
TGTGCCTGGAGTGTTTTAGCGGTCCAAGAGACCCAGTACTTC
CAWSVLAVQETQYF
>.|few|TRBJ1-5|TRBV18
TGTGCCAGCTCACCAGGTTACAATCAGCCCCAGCATTTT
CASSPGYNQPQHF
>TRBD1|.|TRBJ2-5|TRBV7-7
TGTGCTAGCAGCTCGGACAGGGGGGAGACCCAGTACTTC
CASSSDRGETQYF
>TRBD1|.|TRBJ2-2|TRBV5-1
TGCGCCAGCTCGAGGACAGGGGATATCGGGGAGCTGTTTTTT
CASSRTGDIGELFF
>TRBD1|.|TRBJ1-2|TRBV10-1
TGCGCCAGCAGTCCAGGACCGGACAGGAGGTTCGGTGGCTACACCTTC
CASSPGPDRRFGGYTF
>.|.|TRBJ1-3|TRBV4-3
TGCGCCAGCAGCCAAGATTCCGGAAACACCATATATTTT
CASSQDSGNTIYF
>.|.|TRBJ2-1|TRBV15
TGTGCCACCAGCACCCTCCCTCACAATGAGCAGTTCTTC
CATSTLPHNEQFF
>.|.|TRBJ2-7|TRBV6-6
TGTGCCAGCAGTTATCGCCCATCCTACGAGCAGTACTTC
CASSYRPSYEQYF
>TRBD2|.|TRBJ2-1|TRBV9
TGTGCCAGCAGCCGGACTAGCGGGATGTACAATGAGCAGTTCTTC
CASSRTSGMYNEQFF
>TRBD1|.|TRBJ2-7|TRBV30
TGTGCCTGCAGCCAGGGGGATGGGGAGCAGTACTTC
CACSQGDGEQYF
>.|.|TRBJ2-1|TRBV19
TGTGCCAGTAGTATATCCCCCGCTGAGAAGCAGTTCTTC
CASSISPAEKQFF
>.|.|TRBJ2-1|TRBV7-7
TGTGCTAGCAGCTTAGCGCGGGACGCCTACAATGAGCAGTTCTTC
CASSLARDAYNEQFF
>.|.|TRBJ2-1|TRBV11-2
TGTGCCAGCAGGCCGGGGGCAGGGGGTATCCATGAGCAGTTCTTC
CASRPGAGGIHEQFF
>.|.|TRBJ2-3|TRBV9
TGTGCCAGCAGCGTAGAGTGGGAAACTAGCACAGATACGCAGTATTTT
CASSVEWETSTDTQYF
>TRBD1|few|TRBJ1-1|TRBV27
TGTGCCAGCAGTTTCGGGACAGCCACTGAAGCTTTCTTT
CASSFGTATEAFF
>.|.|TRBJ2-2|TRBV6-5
TGTGCCAGCAGTTACTCTGGGTTTATCGGGGAGCTGTTTTTT
CASSYSGFIGELFF
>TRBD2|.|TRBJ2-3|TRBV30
TGTGCCTGGAGCCGACTAGCGATTAGCACAGATACGCAGTATTTT
CAWSRLAISTDTQYF
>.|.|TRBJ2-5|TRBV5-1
TGCGCCAGCTCCCCCTTGGGGGTGGGAGAGACCCAGTACTTC
CASSPLGVGETQYF
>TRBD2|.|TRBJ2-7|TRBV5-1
TGCGCCAGCAGCTCAGGACTAGCGGCCTCCTACGAGCAGTACTTC
CASSSGLAASYEQYF
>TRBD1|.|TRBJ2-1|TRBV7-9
TGTGCCAGCAGTCGGACAGGGTCGGGGTACAATGAGCAGTTCTTC
CASSRTGSGYNEQFF
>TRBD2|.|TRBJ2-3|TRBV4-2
TGTGCCAGCAGCCAAGCTAGCGGGATGAGGGCAGATACGCAGTATTTT
CASSQASGMRADTQYF
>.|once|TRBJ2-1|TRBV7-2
TGTGCCAGCAGCTTAAGATGGGACTACCAGGGGTACAATGAGCAGTTCTTC
CASSLRWDYQGYNEQFF